The clone carrying this TCR beta chain was observed many times. The data originate from a study of T-cell reconstitution after alpha-beta-depleted transplantation in children. This CDR3 has 16 amino acids. The V gene end was trimmed by 6 bases and the J gene end by 0 bases; junction bases not matched to a gene: 8. The germline CDR1 and CDR2 sequences are MNHEY and SMNVEV (reference sequence). Unique molecular identifiers tagged the TCRbeta library. TCRdb fed the PCR reads into MiXCR, producing one record per CDR3 protein. The sample includes approximately 400,000 distinct CDR3 sequences, roughly 10% of them seen just once.

The input for sequencing was PBMCs from the stem cell graft donor, taken from the stem cell graft. This clonotype was sampled from a human donor who donated a stem cell graft to a child with acute myeloid leukemia. The chain joins TRBV27 to TRBJ2-3; TRBD2 aligns across 8 bases. CDR3: CASRPVAGSSTDTQYF. The CDR3 nucleotides are TGTGCCAGCAGGCCCGTAGCGGGATCTAGCACAGATACGCAGTATTTT.